The 21 T cell receptor beta chains below were found in one sample sequenced in a study of early T cells in non-severe SARS-CoV-2 infection. TCRdb fed the 5' RACE reads into MiXCR, producing one record per CDR3 protein. The sample includes 25,000 to 35,000 distinct CDR3 sequences, roughly 4.5% of them seen just once. The sequencing sample was made of whole blood. All receptors derive from an adult who was a healthcare worker with PCR-confirmed SARS-CoV-2 infection or an uninfected control (not recorded which).

In this sample, this clonotype turned up a few times. The V call is TRBV20-1, the J call TRBJ2-3; 9 bases agree with TRBD2. The length of the CDR3 is 18 residues. V was pared by 3 bases and J by 4 bases, with 17 bases of the junction left unmatched. Germline CDR1 reads DFQATT; CDR2 reads SNEGSKA (reference sequence). CDR3 in amino acids: CSARTGGGARRPPDTQYF. As DNA, the CDR3 is TGCAGTGCTAGGACTGGCGGGGGGGCCCGTCGTCCTCCAGATACGCAGTATTTT.

The sample holds many counts of this clonotype. The chain carries TRBV6-2 or TRBV6-3 and TRBJ1-1; tentatively, D is TRBD1 (5 bases). Trimming removed 7 bases at V and 4 bases at J, with 13 bases between. In germline, CDR1 is MNHEY, CDR2 SVGEGT. The CDR3 sequence is 13 residues long. This CDR3 reads CASTPEGVTEAFF. The DNA for the CDR3 is TGTGCCAGCACCCCAGAAGGGGTCACTGAAGCTTTCTTT.

This clonotype was recorded many times. The chain employs TRBV11-2 and TRBJ2-1; a possible D gene is TRBD2 (6 bases). The CDR3 consists of 15 residues. The germline V gene has CDR1 SGHAT and CDR2 FQNNGV. The ends were cut back, 3 bases at V and 7 bases at J, with 16 bases in the middle. In DNA form, the CDR3 reads TGTGCCAGCAGCTTCGGGCCCTATGCGGGGAATGAGCAGTTCTTC. Encoded protein: CASSFGPYAGNEQFF.

There are many counts of this clonotype. V and J are TRBV2 and TRBJ2-2; 9 nucleotides match TRBD2. The CDR3 has 16 amino acids. Germline-derived CDR1 and CDR2 are SNHLY and FYNNEI. V shed 6 bases, J shed 7 bases, and the junction held 12 bases outside the gene matches. CDR3 nucleotide sequence: TGTGCCAGCAGCCTCGCCGGGCGGGGGGGCCGCGGGGAGCTGTTTTTT. Its protein product is CASSLAGRGGRGELFF.

This clonotype was detected only a few times. V gene TRBV3-1 combines with J gene TRBJ1-4, with TRBD1 as a possible D gene (5 bases). The germline CDR1 and CDR2 sequences are LGHDT and YNNKEL (reference sequence). V shed 2 bases and J shed 7 bases, with 14 bases lying between them. CDR3 size: 15 residues. CDR3 region: CASSQQQAGGEKLFF. The CDR3 bases are TGTGCCAGCAGCCAACAACAGGCCGGAGGTGAAAAACTGTTTTTT.

The chain combines TRBV7-9 with TRBJ1-2; D perhaps matches TRBD1 (6 bases). V gave up 0 bases and J gave up 8 bases, with 10 bases separating them. The CDR3 runs 13 residues. Per germline, CDR1 SEHNR and CDR2 FQNEAQ (reference sequence). CDR3 sequence (DNA): TGTGCCAGCAGCTTAGCGGGGGGCGGCGGCTACACCTTC. Its translation: CASSLAGGGGYTF.

This clonotype has a count of ten or more. This chain links TRBV5-4 with TRBJ2-7; the D gene is possibly TRBD1 (6 bases). The CDR3 has 15 amino acids. V was trimmed by 4 bases and J by 3 bases, leaving 17 bases between them. CDR1 is SGHNT and CDR2 is YYREEE in the germline V gene (reference sequence). The CDR3, as DNA: TGTGCCAGCAGCACCTCCGGGACAAAACTCTACGAGCAGTACTTC. Amino acid sequence: CASSTSGTKLYEQYF.

V and J are TRBV28 and TRBJ2-3, with 8 nucleotides matching TRBD1. This CDR3 contains 16 residues. The ends lost 2 bases at V and 1 base at J; junction bases unmatched: 5. Germline CDR1 and CDR2: MDHEN and SYDVKM. CDR3 protein: CASSLHPGQGTDTQYF. For the CDR3, the DNA is TGTGCCAGCAGTTTACATCCGGGACAGGGCACAGATACGCAGTATTTT.

This rearrangement joins TRBV14 to TRBJ1-1; D ambiguous. Deletions cut 3 bases from V and 2 bases from J, with 13 bases between. Germline CDR1 is SGHDN and CDR2 is FVKESK. The CDR3 has 15 amino acids. CDR3 in amino acids: CASSQRQLINTEAFF. The CDR3 DNA reads as TGTGCCAGCAGCCAGCGCCAGCTTATAAACACTGAAGCTTTCTTT.

This clonotype was counted many times. The V and J genes are TRBV10-3 and TRBJ1-1; D remains unclear. The ends were cut back, 0 bases at V and 1 base at J, with 9 bases in the middle. The germline gives CDR1 ENHRY, CDR2 SYGVKD. This CDR3 has 15 residues. The CDR3 reads CAISESAEKNTEAFF. CDR3 DNA: TGTGCCATCAGTGAGTCAGCGGAGAAGAACACTGAAGCTTTCTTT.

This clonotype was recorded many times. V is TRBV11-2 and J is TRBJ2-7, with 8 bases identical to TRBD1. J lost 2 bases, V lost 4 bases, and 4 bases had no gene match. The CDR3 sequence is 14 residues long. Germline V gene sequence: CDR1 SGHAT, CDR2 FQNNGV. The CDR3 sequence is CASSWTGLTYEQYF. The DNA of the CDR3 is TGTGCCAGCAGCTGGACAGGGCTAACCTACGAGCAGTACTTC.

This clonotype was counted ten times or more. The gene calls are TRBV6-6 and TRBJ1-2; no reliable D call. Deletions cut 6 bases from V and 4 bases from J, with 6 bases between. Germline V lookup: CDR1 MNHNY, CDR2 SVGAGI (reference sequence). The CDR3 runs 11 residues. CDR3 coding DNA: TGTGCCAGCAGCACGACCTATGGCTACACCTTC. This gives the protein CASSTTYGYTF.

V and J are TRBV2 and TRBJ2-1; D is possibly TRBD2 (7 bases). V was cut by 0 bases and J by 4 bases, with 13 bases left in between. Germline-derived CDR1 and CDR2 are SNHLY and FYNNEI. The CDR3 is 16 amino acids. CDR3 protein: CASSEAAGASYNEQFF. The CDR3 nucleotides are TGTGCCAGCAGTGAAGCCGCGGGGGCCTCATACAATGAGCAGTTCTTC.

The chain is built from TRBV30 and TRBJ2-1, with TRBD2 matching 8 bases. Trimming at V came to 1 base and at J to 5 bases, leaving 10 bases not matched to a gene. Germline CDR1 GTSNPN, CDR2 SVGIG (reference sequence). This CDR3 spans 16 amino acids. As DNA, the CDR3 is TGTGCCTGGAGTGGTTCGGGAGGGAGGCTACACAATGAGCAGTTCTTC. It codes for CAWSGSGGRLHNEQFF. Full variable domain (missing parts from reference TRBV30 and TRBJ2-1): SQTIHQWPATLVQPVGSPLSLECTVEGTSNPNLYWYRQAAGRGLQLLFYSVGIGQISSEVPQNLSASRPQDRQFILSSKKLLLSDSGFYLCAWSGSGGRLHNEQFFGPGTRLTVL.

At least ten counts were recorded for this clonotype. The J gene is TRBJ1-6, the V gene TRBV19, with 8 bases lining up with TRBD1. CDR3 length: 14 residues. With 4 bases clipped from V and 11 bases from J, the junction kept 7 bases outside the gene matches. Germline CDR1 and CDR2: LNHDA and SQIVND (reference sequence). CDR3 region: CASSTGGGNPPLHF. Here the CDR3 DNA reads TGTGCCAGTAGTACAGGGGGCGGGAATCCACCCCTCCACTTT. The variable domain in full, with the rest retrieved from reference TRBV19 and TRBJ1-6, is DGGITQSPKYLFRKEGQNVTLSCEQNLNHDAMYWYRQDPGQGLRLIYYSQIVNDFQKGDIAEGYSVSREKKESFPLTVTSAQKNPTAFYLCASSTGGGNPPLHFGNGTRLTVT.

This clonotype was found a few times. The gene calls are TRBV10-3 and TRBJ2-7; D is perhaps TRBD2 (5 bases). The length of the CDR3 is 14 residues. V shed 6 bases and J shed 0 bases, with 12 bases lying between them. Per the germline V gene, CDR1 is ENHRY and CDR2 is SYGVKD. CDR3 sequence: CAISQLEGSYEQYF. CDR3 in DNA: TGTGCCATCAGCCAGCTAGAGGGCTCCTACGAGCAGTACTTC.

The sample holds many counts of this clonotype. The chain combines TRBV4-3 with TRBJ2-1, with 8 bases that match TRBD2. This CDR3 is 17 amino acids long. CDR1 LGHNA and CDR2 YSLEER come from the germline V gene. With V trimmed by 0 bases and J by 4 bases, 8 bases remained unmatched. This CDR3 is CASSQDPRGGTYNEQFF. The CDR3 nucleotides read TGCGCCAGCAGCCAAGATCCTCGCGGGGGGACGTACAATGAGCAGTTCTTC.

A remark on this clonotype: A junction end diverges from the germline sequence, so it may reflect a read error. The V gene is TRBV27, the J gene TRBJ2-2; the D gene is possibly TRBD2 (5 bases). CDR1 is MNHEY, CDR2 SMNVEV, per germline (reference sequence). This CDR3 region has 17 residues. CDR3 loop: CASSLSPNFEYTGELFF. The CDR3 DNA follows: TGTGCCAGCAGTTTATCCCCAAACTTCGAGTACACCGGGGAGCTTTTTTTT.

The chain carries TRBV7-2 and TRBJ1-1; TRBD1 aligns across 8 bases. From germline, CDR1 is SGHTA and CDR2 FQGNSA. The CDR3 length is 13 residues. Germline trimming cut 3 bases from V and 8 bases from J; bases unmatched to any gene: 5. This CDR3 is CASSFRDRTEAFF. CDR3 bases: TGTGCCAGCAGCTTCCGGGACAGGACCGAAGCTTTCTTT.

This clonotype was counted at least ten times. The chain links TRBV20-1 to TRBJ1-1, with D possibly being TRBD1 (5 bases). The V gene lost 0 bases and the J gene lost 2 bases, with 16 bases spanning the gap. The CDR3 contains 16 residues. Germline CDR1 is DFQATT and CDR2 is SNEGSKA (reference sequence). The CDR3 reads CSARDFGRAGNTEAFF. CDR3 in DNA: TGCAGTGCTAGAGATTTTGGCAGGGCGGGAAACACTGAAGCTTTCTTT.

This clonotype occurred many times. The chain employs TRBV12-3 or TRBV12-4 and TRBJ1-6; TRBD1 agrees at 7 bases. CDR3 length: 16 amino acids. The junction had 14 bases not matched to a gene; V was cut back by 8 bases and J by 7 bases. The CDR3 DNA is TGTGCCAGCTGCCACGACAGGGTGACGCTAAATTCACCCCTCCACTTT. This translates into CASCHDRVTLNSPLHF.